The source of this TCR beta chain is a study of T cell responses to AZD1222 COVID-19 vaccine. Broader study findings: Donors were largely white British and mainly female; clonal diversity was possibly underestimated.

Assay: immunoSEQ multiplex PCR; the TCRdb copy retains only in-frame clones and omits some. The table includes 150,000 or so clones, approximately 90% detected once. This CDR3 contains 16 residues. V was pared by 6 bases and J by 0 bases, with 15 bases between. CDR1 is MNHEY and CDR2 is SMNVEV in the germline V gene (reference sequence). For this clone: Antigen: not known.

The specimen comprised peripheral blood, sampled on day 0 of AZD1222 vaccination. The receptor comes from an adult in good health. The chain combines TRBV27 with TRBJ2-4, with D perhaps TRBD2 (6 bases). CDR3 coding DNA: TGTGCCAGCAGATCCCTCCGGGGACTAGCCAAAAACATTCAGTACTTC. Encoded protein: CASRSLRGLAKNIQYF.